This T cell receptor beta chain was sequenced for a study of T-cell reconstitution after alpha-beta-depleted transplantation in children. Study conclusions and caveats: By about two months after transplant, alpha-beta T cells reportedly arose from several hundred graft clones that had expanded.

The germline V gene encodes CDR1 DFQATT and CDR2 SNEGSKA (reference sequence). This CDR3 region has 13 residues. Trimming removed 8 bases from V and 2 bases from J, with 16 bases in between. About this clonotype: Antigen specificity is unknown.

This sample's TCRbeta library carried unique molecular identifier barcodes. TCRdb used MiXCR to reprocess the PCR reads, holding one entry per CDR3 protein. The sample holds approximately 980,000 distinct CDR3 sequences, around 30% seen once. The chain has TRBV20-1 and TRBJ2-7; perhaps D is TRBD1 or TRBD2 (5 bases each). The starting material was PBMCs, mostly from graft donor cells, obtained 360 days after TCRalphabeta/CD19-depleted stem cell transplant. The TCR comes from a boy in the first two years of life who had a stem cell transplant for SCID, so the T cells may come from the graft donor. CDR3 sequence (DNA): TGCAGTTGGGACCCAAAAGGACCCTACGAGCAGTACTTC. It encodes CSWDPKGPYEQYF.